This T cell receptor (beta chain) appears in the sequencing data of a study of CD8+ T cells in alopecia areata. Trimming stripped 0 bases from V and 0 bases from J, with 6 bases between. The CDR3 covers 15 residues. Germline CDR1 reads SGHTA; CDR2 reads FQGNSA. After isolation, RNA underwent reverse transcription to generate cDNA as the sequencing template. Repertoires were generated with immunoSEQ multiplex PCR, while TCRdb's copy carries only in-frame clones and drops some. This table has roughly 30,000 clones, around 62% appearing once. This chain links TRBV7-2 with TRBJ1-3; D not resolved. This TCR came from a human donor with alopecia areata. Sequenced input: NKG2D-high CD8+ T cells sorted from blood. The CDR3 reads CASSLALGSGNTIYF. DNA for the CDR3: TGTGCCAGCAGCTTAGCCCTCGGCTCTGGAAACACCATATATTTT.